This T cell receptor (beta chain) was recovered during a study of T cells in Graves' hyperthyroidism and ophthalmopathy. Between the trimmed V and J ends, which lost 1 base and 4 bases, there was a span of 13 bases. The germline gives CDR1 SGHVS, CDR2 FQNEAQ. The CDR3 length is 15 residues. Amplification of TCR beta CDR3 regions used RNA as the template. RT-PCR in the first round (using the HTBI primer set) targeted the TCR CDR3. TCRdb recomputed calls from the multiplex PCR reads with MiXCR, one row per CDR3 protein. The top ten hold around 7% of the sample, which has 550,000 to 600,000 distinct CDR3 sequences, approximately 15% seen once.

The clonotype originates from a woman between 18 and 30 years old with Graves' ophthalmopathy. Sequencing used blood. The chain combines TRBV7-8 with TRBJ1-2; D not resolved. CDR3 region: CASSLVAFSSYGYTF. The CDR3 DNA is TGTGCCAGCAGCTTAGTTGCGTTCTCCTCCTATGGCTACACCTTC. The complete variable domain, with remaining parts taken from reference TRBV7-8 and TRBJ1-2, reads GAGVSQSPRYKVAKRGQDVALRCDPISGHVSLFWYQQALGQGPEFLTYFQNEAQLDKSGLPSDRFFAERPEGSVSTLKIQRTQQEDSAVYLCASSLVAFSSYGYTFGSGTRLTVV.